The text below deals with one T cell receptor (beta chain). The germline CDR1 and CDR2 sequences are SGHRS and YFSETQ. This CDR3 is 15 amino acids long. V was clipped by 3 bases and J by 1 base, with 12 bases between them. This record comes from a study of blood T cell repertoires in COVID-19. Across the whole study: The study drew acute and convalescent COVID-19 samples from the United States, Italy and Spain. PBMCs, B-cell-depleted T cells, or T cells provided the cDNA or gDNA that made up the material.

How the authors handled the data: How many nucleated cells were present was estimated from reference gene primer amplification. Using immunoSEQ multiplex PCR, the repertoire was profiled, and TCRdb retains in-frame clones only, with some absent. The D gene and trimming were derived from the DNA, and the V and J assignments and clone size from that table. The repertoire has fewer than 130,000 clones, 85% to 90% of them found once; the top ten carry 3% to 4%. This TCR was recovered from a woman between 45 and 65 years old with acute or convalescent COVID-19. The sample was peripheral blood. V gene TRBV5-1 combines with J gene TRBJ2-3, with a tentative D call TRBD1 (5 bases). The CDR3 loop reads CASSSTEKGTDTQYF. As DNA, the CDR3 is TGCGCCAGCAGCTCGACAGAGAAAGGCACAGATACGCAGTATTTT.